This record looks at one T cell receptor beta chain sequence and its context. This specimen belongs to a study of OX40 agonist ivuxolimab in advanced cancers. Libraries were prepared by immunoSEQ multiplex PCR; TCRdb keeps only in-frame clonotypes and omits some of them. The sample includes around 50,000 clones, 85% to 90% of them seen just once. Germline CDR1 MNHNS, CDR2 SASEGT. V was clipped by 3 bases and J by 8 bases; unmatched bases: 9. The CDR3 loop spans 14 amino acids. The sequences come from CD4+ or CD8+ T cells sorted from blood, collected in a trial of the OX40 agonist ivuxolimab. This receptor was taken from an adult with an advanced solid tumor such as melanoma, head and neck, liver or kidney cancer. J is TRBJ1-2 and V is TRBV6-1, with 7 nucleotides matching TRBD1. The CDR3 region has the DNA TGTGCCAGCAGTGATCCACAGGGGATAGAAGGCTACACCTTC. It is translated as CASSDPQGIEGYTF.